These 27 T cell receptor beta chains came from one sample sequenced in a study of PD-L1 blockade in urothelial cancer. The time point is: pretreatment peripheral blood. Only in-frame clones appear in the TCRdb table, and some are missing; sequencing was by immunoSEQ multiplex PCR. The table includes over 45,000 clones, around 83% detected once. This specimen was PBMCs, taken around atezolizumab (anti-PD-L1) treatment. The source of these receptors is a man between 60 and 75 years old with urothelial cancer.

The V and J genes are TRBV5-1 and TRBJ2-2; 12 bases align to TRBD2. The junction had 4 bases not matched to a gene; V was cut back by 0 bases and J by 1 base. The germline V gene encodes CDR1 SGHRS and CDR2 YFSETQ. CDR3 size: 18 residues. The CDR3 here is CASSLGLAGERNTGELFF. The CDR3 nucleotides read TGCGCCAGCAGCTTGGGACTAGCGGGAGAGAGGAACACCGGGGAGCTGTTTTTT.

The chain recombines TRBV6-1 with TRBJ1-4; a weak D match, TRBD1 (5 bases). Trimming cost V 0 bases and J 8 bases, with 13 bases left between them. Germline CDR1 and CDR2: MNHNS and SASEGT. The CDR3 has 15 residues. In DNA form, the CDR3 reads TGTGCCAGCAGTGAAGCATCCAGGGAACGCGAAAAACTGTTTTTT. It translates to CASSEASREREKLFF.

The rearrangement links TRBV5-8 to TRBJ1-5; 7 positions agree with TRBD1. CDR1 is SGHTS, CDR2 YDEGEE, per germline. The CDR3 is 15 residues long. The ends lost 4 bases at V and 0 bases at J; junction bases unmatched: 4. CDR3 protein: CASSLGQISNQPQHF. Written as DNA, the CDR3 is TGTGCCAGCAGCCTGGGACAGATTAGCAATCAGCCCCAGCATTTT.

The genes are TRBV5-1 and TRBJ2-1; D may be TRBD2 (6 bases). Trimming took off 0 bases at V and 5 bases at J, with 15 bases between the two ends. This CDR3 spans 16 amino acids. Germline assignment: CDR1 SGHRS and CDR2 YFSETQ. The CDR3: CASSLAIGGAHNEQFF. Written as DNA, the CDR3 is TGCGCCAGCAGCTTGGCCATCGGCGGGGCTCACAATGAGCAGTTCTTC.

CDR3 loop: CASSKWRESEQFF. DNA for the CDR3: TGCGCCAGCAGCAAGTGGCGGGAGAGTGAGCAGTTCTTC. The rearrangement joins TRBV5-1 to TRBJ2-1; 7 bases are shared with TRBD2. Trimming at V came to 4 bases and at J to 9 bases, leaving 7 bases not matched to a gene. Germline loops: CDR1 SGHRS, CDR2 YFSETQ. There are 13 residues in the CDR3.

This clone appeared once. The chain employs TRBV7-9 and TRBJ2-6, with 9 bases identical to TRBD2. Germline V gives CDR1 SEHNR, CDR2 FQNEAQ (reference sequence). This CDR3 is built from 19 residues. V lost 4 bases and J lost 0; bases outside the gene matches: 10. The CDR3 reads CASSSQRGAPGSGANVLTF. The CDR3 coding sequence is TGTGCCAGCAGCTCCCAGCGGGGGGCCCCAGGCTCTGGGGCCAACGTCCTGACTTTC.

CDR3 sequence reads: CASSLVLEMSSGANVLTF. The CDR3 bases are TGTGCCAGCAGCTTGGTACTGGAGATGAGCTCTGGGGCCAACGTCCTGACTTTC. This chain connects TRBV5-5 to TRBJ2-6; no reliable D call. CDR1 is SGHKS, CDR2 YYEKEE, per germline (reference sequence). The CDR3 spans 18 residues. Trimming cost V 0 bases and J 0 bases, with 13 bases left between them.

This chain links TRBV5-1 with TRBJ1-1, with 10 bases that match TRBD1. The CDR3 is 17 residues long. The germline gives CDR1 SGHRS, CDR2 YFSETQ. V lost 0 bases and J lost 1; bases outside the gene matches: 6. The CDR3 bases are TGCGCCAGCAGCTTGGGGGACAGGGGCCTCGCGAACACTGAAGCTTTCTTT. Residues: CASSLGDRGLANTEAFF.

The rearrangement uses TRBV27 and TRBJ2-1; 8 bases match TRBD1. Germline CDR1 is MNHEY and CDR2 is SMNVEV (reference sequence). The CDR3 extends over 12 amino acids. Trimming cost V 7 bases and J 13 bases; bases outside gene matches: 9. Written as DNA, the CDR3 is TGTGCCAGCACCCAGGGGGCGCCTTCTCAGTTCTTC. Translating it yields CASTQGAPSQFF.

The rearrangement joins TRBV19 to TRBJ1-1; maybe TRBD1 (5 bases). The ends were cut back, 3 bases at V and 0 bases at J, with 17 bases in the middle. The germline CDR1 and CDR2 sequences are LNHDA and SQIVND (reference sequence). The CDR3 length is 17 residues. The CDR3 DNA reads as TGTGCCAGTAGTATGGAGTCGGAGGGGCTTATGAACACTGAAGCTTTCTTT. This encodes CASSMESEGLMNTEAFF.

Notes on this clone: The same CDR3 is also encoded by other DNA sequences in this sample. The gene calls are TRBV18 and TRBJ1-1, with D hard to call. The V gene lost 3 bases and the J gene lost 0 bases, with 5 bases spanning the gap. The CDR3 is 13 amino acids. Germline loops: CDR1 KGHSH, CDR2 LQKENI. Here the CDR3 DNA reads TGTGCCAGCTCACCGCAGATGAACACTGAAGCTTTCTTT. Its protein product is CASSPQMNTEAFF.

The chain combines TRBV10-3 with TRBJ2-7; D remains ambiguous. With 11 bases removed from V and 2 bases from J, the gap between germline ends came to 13 bases. Per the germline V gene, CDR1 is ENHRY and CDR2 is SYGVKD. CDR3 size: 12 residues. The CDR3 protein is CAVSYDTYEQYF. Written as DNA, the CDR3 is TGTGCCGTTTCTTACGACACCTACGAGCAGTACTTC.

The chain is built from TRBV19 and TRBJ2-3; 7 bases map to TRBD2. In germline, CDR1 is LNHDA, CDR2 SQIVND (reference sequence). The CDR3 has 15 amino acids. V was pared by 6 bases and J by 2 bases, with 8 bases of the junction left unmatched. CDR3 sequence (DNA): TGTGCCAGTAGGGCGGCTAGCGGATACACAGATACGCAGTATTTT. Its translation is CASRAASGYTDTQYF. Full variable domain (rest looked up from reference TRBV19 and TRBJ2-3): DGGITQSPKYLFRKEGQNVTLSCEQNLNHDAMYWYRQDPGQGLRLIYYSQIVNDFQKGDIAEGYSVSREKKESFPLTVTSAQKNPTAFYLCASRAASGYTDTQYFGPGTRLTVL.

This clone was observed once. V and J are TRBV11-2 and TRBJ2-3; the D gene is possibly TRBD2 (5 bases). Germline V gives CDR1 SGHAT, CDR2 FQNNGV. Trimming removed 5 bases at V and 6 bases at J, with 9 bases between. The CDR3 has 12 amino acids. CDR3 in DNA: TGTGCCAGCAGCAGGACTCAGGATACGCAGTATTTT. Protein: CASSRTQDTQYF.

This chain uses TRBV20-1 with TRBJ2-5, with D perhaps TRBD1 (5 bases). The V and J ends lost 6 bases and 4 bases respectively, with 9 bases between them. Germline-derived CDR1 and CDR2 are DFQATT and SNEGSKA (reference sequence). The length of the CDR3 is 11 residues. The DNA for the CDR3 is TGCAGTGCAGGGGTGGGAGAGACCCAGTACTTC. Translated: CSAGVGETQYF.

J is TRBJ1-6 and V is TRBV30, with 9 nucleotides matching TRBD1. The V and J ends lost 0 bases and 6 bases, in that order; junction bases with no gene match: 9. Germline assignment: CDR1 GTSNPN and CDR2 SVGIG (reference sequence). The CDR3 contains 17 residues. The DNA for the CDR3 is TGTGCCTGGAGTGTACGGACAGGGGCCCCGGGTAATTCACCCCTCCACTTT. This sequence encodes CAWSVRTGAPGNSPLHF.

This clone was recorded only once. The chain combines TRBV7-8 with TRBJ2-7, with 11 bases that match TRBD2. CDR1 and CDR2 (germline): SGHVS, FQNEAQ. V lost 5 bases to trimming and J lost 7 bases; unmatched junction nucleotides: 10. This CDR3 spans 15 amino acids. The CDR3, as DNA: TGTGCCAGCAGCCCCCTAGCGGGAGGTCTGGGGGAGCAGTACTTC. Translating it yields CASSPLAGGLGEQYF.

The gene calls are TRBV29-1 and TRBJ2-5, with TRBD2 identical over 10 bases. Germline-derived CDR1 and CDR2 are SQVTM and ANQGSEA. The junction had 10 bases not matched to a gene; V was cut back by 5 bases and J by 4 bases. The CDR3 sequence is 15 residues long. The CDR3 coding sequence is TGCAGCGTTCGTCCTAGCGGGAGTTGGGGAGAGACCCAGTACTTC. Amino acids: CSVRPSGSWGETQYF.

The rearrangement uses TRBV5-6 and TRBJ2-3; the D gene is possibly TRBD2 (5 bases). Germline values: CDR1 SGHDT, CDR2 YYEEEE. The CDR3 totals 15 residues. Trimming removed 1 base from V and 2 bases from J, with 11 bases in between. CDR3 protein: CASSLYGNPTDTQYF. Here the CDR3 DNA reads TGTGCCAGCAGCTTGTACGGGAATCCCACAGATACGCAGTATTTT.

The chain recombines TRBV4-1 with TRBJ1-1; D is unclear. The CDR3 loop spans 11 amino acids. V lost 2 bases and J 6 bases, leaving 4 bases between the germline ends. Germline V lookup: CDR1 MGHRA, CDR2 YSYEKL. The CDR3 coding sequence is TGCGCCAGCAGCCAATCCTCTGAAGCTTTCTTT. It yields the protein CASSQSSEAFF.

The V call is TRBV30, the J call TRBJ2-3, with D tentatively TRBD2 (6 bases). CDR1 is GTSNPN, CDR2 SVGIG, per germline (reference sequence). Trimming removed 4 bases from V and 1 base from J, with 9 bases in between. This CDR3 is built from 13 residues. The CDR3 is CAWNTGGTDTQYF. CDR3 bases: TGTGCCTGGAATACGGGGGGCACAGATACGCAGTATTTT.

This chain links TRBV6-5 with TRBJ2-7, with D tentatively TRBD1 (5 bases). The CDR3 runs to 14 residues. Trimming left V 6 bases short and J 1 base short, with 13 bases between. Germline V gene lookup returns CDR1 MNHEY and CDR2 SVGAGI. The CDR3 coding sequence is TGTGCCAGCAGAACGATTGGGGCATCCTACGAGCAGTACTTC. This sequence encodes CASRTIGASYEQYF.

The chain has TRBV11-2 and TRBJ1-2; 7 bases are shared with TRBD1. CDR3 length equals 14 residues. Trimming at V came to 6 bases and at J to 4 bases, leaving 8 bases not matched to a gene. Germline V gives CDR1 SGHAT, CDR2 FQNNGV. DNA for the CDR3: TGTGCCAGCAGTTTTACCGGGACAGTCTATGGCTACACCTTC. Protein sequence: CASSFTGTVYGYTF.

The chain joins TRBV6-1 to TRBJ1-5, with 9 positions matching TRBD1. The junction had 5 bases not matched to a gene; V was cut back by 6 bases and J by 2 bases. Germline assignment: CDR1 MNHNS and CDR2 SASEGT. The CDR3 loop spans 15 amino acids. DNA of the CDR3: TGTGCCAGCAGGGGAACAGGGGGCGGCAATCAGCCCCAGCATTTT. Protein: CASRGTGGGNQPQHF.

The chain uses TRBV30 and TRBJ1-2; a weak D match, TRBD1 (6 bases). The CDR3 is 13 residues long. Trimming pared 6 bases from V and 5 bases from J, leaving 16 bases between. The germline V gene encodes CDR1 GTSNPN and CDR2 SVGIG (reference sequence). The CDR3 bases are TGTGCCTGCATCCAGGGCAGGGGATATGGCTACACCTTC. This sequence encodes CACIQGRGYGYTF. Variable domain in full (rest from reference TRBV30 and TRBJ1-2): SQTIHQWPATLVQPVGSPLSLECTVEGTSNPNLYWYRQAAGRGLQLLFYSVGIGQISSEVPQNLSASRPQDRQFILSSKKLLLSDSGFYLCACIQGRGYGYTFGSGTRLTVV.

Only a few counts were recorded for this clone. The CDR3 spells CASSEGIRGGQGAFF. DNA for the CDR3: TGTGCCAGCAGTGAAGGAATCAGAGGGGGTCAAGGCGCTTTCTTT. The rearrangement uses TRBV2 and TRBJ1-1, with D perhaps matching TRBD1 (6 bases). Trimming took 1 base from V and 11 from J, leaving 20 bases between them. This CDR3 is 15 amino acids long. The germline V gene has CDR1 SNHLY and CDR2 FYNNEI.

The genes are TRBV11-1 and TRBJ2-1, with TRBD2 identical over 8 bases. Germline lookup yields CDR1 SGHAT and CDR2 FQDESV (reference sequence). V shed 5 bases, J shed 0 bases, and the junction held 3 bases outside the gene matches. The CDR3 is 15 amino acids. The CDR3 DNA reads TGTGCCAGCAGCCCGACTAGCGACTCCTACAATGAGCAGTTCTTC. As protein: CASSPTSDSYNEQFF.